The 27 T cell receptor beta chains listed next were all sequenced from one sample in a study of blood T cell repertoires in COVID-19. Generated by immunoSEQ multiplex PCR, the TCRdb table keeps only in-frame clones and is missing some. The data show around 180,000 clones, 88% seen once. The sequenced sample was peripheral blood. Receptor source: a woman under 40 with acute or convalescent COVID-19.

The gene calls are TRBV11-2 and TRBJ2-7, with TRBD2 matching over 7 bases. V gave up 1 base and J gave up 6 bases; unmatched junction bases: 0. CDR3 length: 12 amino acids. Germline CDR1 SGHAT, CDR2 FQNNGV. The CDR3 protein is CASSLGGGEQYF. CDR3 sequence (DNA): TGTGCCAGCAGCTTAGGGGGGGGCGAGCAGTACTTC.

The chain employs TRBV6-5 and TRBJ2-3; possible D gene TRBD2, 6 bases. Germline V gives CDR1 MNHEY, CDR2 SVGAGI. The ends were cut back, 7 bases at V and 7 bases at J, with 15 bases in the middle. This CDR3 has 13 residues. The CDR3 DNA follows: TGTGCCAGCACTTCCGGGAGCGTAAATACGCAGTATTTT. This codes for CASTSGSVNTQYF.

V usage is TRBV7-9 and J usage is TRBJ2-2, with D tentatively TRBD1 (5 bases). CDR3 length: 15 amino acids. CDR1 and CDR2 (germline): SEHNR, FQNEAQ (reference sequence). V gave up 6 bases and J gave up 6 bases, with 17 bases separating them. CDR3 in DNA: TGTGCCAGCAGTTACTCAGGGAAATCGTCCGGGGAGCTGTTTTTT. Encoded protein: CASSYSGKSSGELFF. The entire variable domain, with the rest obtained from reference TRBV7-9 and TRBJ2-2, is as follows: DTGVSQNPRHKITKRGQNVTFRCDPISEHNRLYWYRQTLGQGPEFLTYFQNEAQLEKSRLLSDRFSAERPKGSFSTLEIQRTEQGDSAMYLCASSYSGKSSGELFFGEGSRLTVL.

This CDR3 reads CASSQPGGTGELFF. The CDR3 DNA is TGCGCCAGCAGCCAACCGGGGGGAACCGGGGAGCTGTTTTTT. The chain joins TRBV4-1 to TRBJ2-2; 7 bases line up with TRBD2. This CDR3 is built from 14 residues. Germline CDR1 reads MGHRA; CDR2 reads YSYEKL. V shed 2 bases and J 5 bases; nucleotides not matched to a gene: 2.

This chain links TRBV28 with TRBJ1-2; D ambiguous. The CDR3 runs to 15 residues. The ends were cut back, 4 bases at V and 2 bases at J, with 14 bases in the middle. Germline values: CDR1 MDHEN, CDR2 SYDVKM. DNA for the CDR3: TGTGCCAGCAGTTCTCCACGTAGAGCCAACTATGGCTACACCTTC. Its translation is CASSSPRRANYGYTF.

The chain joins TRBV5-1 to TRBJ2-5; 9 bases are shared with TRBD2. Germline CDR1 SGHRS, CDR2 YFSETQ. J lost 4 bases, V lost 4 bases, and 14 bases had no gene match. This CDR3 comprises 17 residues. The CDR3 DNA sequence: TGCGCCAGCAGCCCCGGGTCTAGCGGGACACCTACAGAGACCCAGTACTTC. It encodes CASSPGSSGTPTETQYF.

The V and J genes are TRBV7-9 and TRBJ1-2; D possibly corresponds to TRBD1 (5 bases). In germline, CDR1 is SEHNR, CDR2 FQNEAQ (reference sequence). With 3 bases removed from V and 8 bases from J, the gap between germline ends came to 13 bases. The CDR3 consists of 13 residues. CDR3 in amino acids: CASSFQQARGYTF. In nucleotides, the CDR3 is TGTGCCAGCAGCTTTCAACAGGCTCGGGGCTACACCTTC. Variable domain in full (rest from reference TRBV7-9 and TRBJ1-2): DTGVSQNPRHKITKRGQNVTFRCDPISEHNRLYWYRQTLGQGPEFLTYFQNEAQLEKSRLLSDRFSAERPKGSFSTLEIQRTEQGDSAMYLCASSFQQARGYTFGSGTRLTVV.

This rearrangement joins TRBV2 to TRBJ2-3; tentatively, D is TRBD2 (6 bases). V was trimmed by 4 bases and J by 9 bases, leaving 17 bases between them. From germline, CDR1 is SNHLY and CDR2 FYNNEI. The CDR3 has 14 amino acids. The CDR3 loop reads CASSGRGGLGTQYF. The CDR3 DNA follows: TGTGCCAGCAGTGGGCGGGGCGGCCTTGGGACGCAGTATTTT.

The chain employs TRBV2 and TRBJ2-3; 8 bases agree with TRBD1. The J segment lost 1 base and the V segment lost 3 bases, leaving 3 bases of the junction unmatched. The V gene's germline CDR1 is SNHLY and CDR2 FYNNEI. This CDR3 has 15 amino acids. The CDR3, as DNA: TGTGCCAGCAGTGAGGACAGGGCTGGCACAGATACGCAGTATTTT. Residues: CASSEDRAGTDTQYF.

The chain has TRBV7-9 and TRBJ1-3, with unresolved D. CDR3 size: 17 residues. From germline, CDR1 is SEHNR and CDR2 FQNEAQ (reference sequence). Trimming took 6 bases from V and 4 from J, leaving 22 bases between them. The CDR3 is CASSLSGSGVAGNTIYF. The CDR3 nucleotides are TGTGCCAGCAGTCTGTCGGGCTCCGGGGTAGCAGGAAACACCATATATTTT.

The chain employs TRBV9 and TRBJ2-2, with 13 positions matching TRBD2. From germline, CDR1 is SGDLS and CDR2 YYNGEE. The J segment lost 8 bases and the V segment lost 4 bases, leaving 5 bases of the junction unmatched. The CDR3 length is 15 residues. DNA of the CDR3: TGTGCCAGCAGCTCGAGGACTAGCGGGAGAGGGGAGCTGTTTTTT. As protein: CASSSRTSGRGELFF. Looking up the rest from reference TRBV9 and TRBJ2-2 gives the full variable domain: DSGVTQTPKHLITATGQRVTLRCSPRSGDLSVYWYQQSLDQGLQFLIQYYNGEERAKGNILERFSAQQFPDLHSELNLSSLELGDSALYFCASSSRTSGRGELFFGEGSRLTVL.

The chain links TRBV2 to TRBJ2-7, with 7 positions matching TRBD2. There are 13 residues in the CDR3. The germline V gene has CDR1 SNHLY and CDR2 FYNNEI. After removal of 8 bases from V and 0 bases from J, the junction contained 4 bases not matched to a gene. This CDR3 is CASLPSGSYEQYF. DNA of the CDR3: TGTGCCAGCTTGCCTAGCGGCTCCTACGAGCAGTACTTC.

V usage is TRBV3-1 (or the pseudogene TRBV3-2) and J usage is TRBJ2-1; D perhaps matches TRBD2 (6 bases). The CDR3 covers 14 residues. Germline values: CDR1 LGHDT, CDR2 YNNKEL (reference sequence). V lost 4 bases and J 7 bases, leaving 14 bases between the germline ends. The CDR3 here is CASSPRTTLNEQFF. The DNA for the CDR3 is TGTGCCAGCAGCCCCCGGACTACTTTAAATGAGCAGTTCTTC.

The J gene is TRBJ2-2, the V gene TRBV5-1; D not certain. Trimming took 0 bases from V and 4 from J, leaving 13 bases between them. Germline V gives CDR1 SGHRS, CDR2 YFSETQ. The CDR3 length is 16 residues. CDR3 sequence reads: CASSLALSIGTGELFF. In DNA, the CDR3 is TGCGCCAGCAGCTTGGCCCTTAGCATCGGCACCGGGGAGCTGTTTTTT.

CDR3 coding DNA: TGTGCCAGCAGTTTTAGCCTCAATCAGCCCCAGCATTTT. Amino acids: CASSFSLNQPQHF. The genes are TRBV12-3 or TRBV12-4 and TRBJ1-5; D gene unclear. This CDR3 contains 13 residues. V gave up 3 bases and J gave up 3 bases, with 6 bases separating them.

The chain is built from TRBV5-1 and TRBJ2-3, with D perhaps TRBD1 (6 bases). The CDR3 length is 14 residues. V was cut by 8 bases and J by 2 bases, with 15 bases left in between. Germline lookup yields CDR1 SGHRS and CDR2 YFSETQ. The CDR3 nucleotides are TGCGCCAGTTCCTCACAGGGCCCCACAGATACGCAGTATTTT. This translates into CASSSQGPTDTQYF. Full variable domain (rest looked up from reference TRBV5-1 and TRBJ2-3): KAGVTQTPRYLIKTRGQQVTLSCSPISGHRSVSWYQQTPGQGLQFLFEYFSETQRNKGNFPGRFSGRQFSNSRSEMNVSTLELGDSALYLCASSSQGPTDTQYFGPGTRLTVL.

This chain connects TRBV5-1 to TRBJ2-2; TRBD2 agrees at 8 bases. Germline assignment: CDR1 SGHRS and CDR2 YFSETQ. V shed 1 base and J 1 base; nucleotides not matched to a gene: 3. CDR3 length equals 16 residues. The CDR3 sequence: CASSLFLAGNTGELFF. CDR3 bases: TGCGCCAGCAGCTTGTTCCTAGCGGGGAACACCGGGGAGCTGTTTTTT.

The count of this clone is one. The chain carries TRBV7-9 and TRBJ2-1; D might be TRBD1 (5 bases). Per germline, CDR1 SEHNR and CDR2 FQNEAQ (reference sequence). CDR3 length: 16 amino acids. The V gene lost 4 bases and the J gene lost 2 bases, with 15 bases spanning the gap. CDR3 in amino acids: CASSWVTETAYNEQFF. The DNA of the CDR3 is TGTGCCAGCAGCTGGGTGACAGAGACGGCCTACAATGAGCAGTTCTTC.

This chain connects TRBV18 to TRBJ1-2; 9 bases are a match to TRBD1. Germline V lookup: CDR1 KGHSH, CDR2 LQKENI. J was trimmed by 3 bases and V by 0 bases; bases with no gene match: 2. The CDR3 contains 15 residues. In DNA, the CDR3 is TGTGCCAGCTCACCACCACAGGGGGCTTACTATGGCTACACCTTC. Translation: CASSPPQGAYYGYTF.

The rearrangement links TRBV24-1 to TRBJ2-5, with D possibly TRBD1 on 7 matching bases. CDR3 length: 16 amino acids. V lost 1 base, J lost 4 bases, and 15 bases lay in between. Germline CDR1 reads KGHDR; CDR2 reads SFDVKD. CDR3 region: CATSDFSGGRRETQYF. The DNA for the CDR3 is TGTGCCACCAGTGATTTCTCAGGGGGGCGCCGAGAGACCCAGTACTTC.

This chain links TRBV7-9 with TRBJ2-2; D possibly corresponds to TRBD2 (6 bases). This CDR3 has 13 residues. With 11 bases removed from V and 3 bases from J, the gap between germline ends came to 13 bases. The germline CDR1 and CDR2 sequences are SEHNR and FQNEAQ (reference sequence). CDR3 residues: CAPEAGYTGELFF. As DNA, the CDR3 is TGTGCCCCCGAGGCGGGGTACACCGGGGAGCTGTTTTTT.

The chain recombines TRBV5-6 with TRBJ2-3; D uncertain. V was clipped by 2 bases and J by 2 bases, with 15 bases between them. Germline V CDR1 and CDR2: SGHDT, YYEEEE. CDR3 length: 16 amino acids. Here the CDR3 reads CASSFFLSTVTDTQYF. The CDR3 bases are TGTGCCAGCAGCTTCTTCCTATCAACTGTCACAGATACGCAGTATTTT. The variable domain in full, completed from reference TRBV5-6 and TRBJ2-3, reads DAGVTQSPTHLIKTRGQQVTLRCSPKSGHDTVSWYQQALGQGPQFIFQYYEEEERQRGNFPDRFSGHQFPNYSSELNVNALLLGDSALYLCASSFFLSTVTDTQYFGPGTRLTVL.

The rearrangement joins TRBV27 to TRBJ1-1, with D possibly matching TRBD1 (6 bases). This CDR3 is built from 13 residues. V was trimmed by 2 bases and J by 4 bases, leaving 8 bases between them. The germline V gene encodes CDR1 MNHEY and CDR2 SMNVEV (reference sequence). The CDR3 DNA is TGTGCCAGCAGTTTAAACAGGGTCACTGAAGCTTTCTTT. Protein sequence: CASSLNRVTEAFF.

The rearrangement uses TRBV7-6 and TRBJ2-7; 8 bases fit TRBD2. V shed 1 base and J 7 bases; nucleotides not matched to a gene: 9. The CDR3 contains 15 residues. Germline V CDR1 and CDR2: SGHVS, FNYEAQ. The CDR3 region has the DNA TGTGCCAGCAGCTTAGGGTCGGGAGGGCCAAGAGAGCAGTACTTC. This codes for CASSLGSGGPREQYF.

CDR3 DNA sequence: TGTGCCAGCAGCTCCCCGGGTTTGAACACTGAAGCTTTCTTT. The encoded protein is CASSSPGLNTEAFF. This chain uses TRBV27 with TRBJ1-1; no reliable D call. There are 14 residues in the CDR3. V was clipped by 6 bases and J by 0 bases, with 11 bases between them. CDR1 is MNHEY and CDR2 is SMNVEV in the germline V gene (reference sequence).

This clone was found once. The rearrangement joins TRBV28 to TRBJ2-1; 7 bases are a match to TRBD2. V shed 7 bases and J 5 bases; nucleotides not matched to a gene: 17. CDR1 is MDHEN and CDR2 is SYDVKM in the germline V gene. This CDR3 is 17 amino acids long. The CDR3 loop is CASTDGTAGVKNNEQFF. The CDR3 coding sequence is TGTGCCAGCACGGACGGGACCGCGGGGGTCAAAAACAATGAGCAGTTCTTC. Full variable domain (outside the CDR3, taken from reference TRBV28 and TRBJ2-1): DVKVTQSSRYLVKRTGEKVFLECVQDMDHENMFWYRQDPGLGLRLIYFSYDVKMKEKGDIPEGYSVSREKKERFSLILESASTNQTSMYLCASTDGTAGVKNNEQFFGPGTRLTVL.

This chain connects TRBV27 to TRBJ1-6, with D possibly matching TRBD1 (6 bases). Germline V gene lookup returns CDR1 MNHEY and CDR2 SMNVEV (reference sequence). Between the trimmed V and J ends, which lost 5 bases and 10 bases, there was a span of 21 bases. CDR3 length: 16 residues. CDR3 sequence: CASSTPRQGWWSPLHF. Here the CDR3 DNA reads TGTGCCAGCAGTACCCCCCGGCAGGGGTGGTGGTCACCCCTCCACTTT.